The rows below give T cell receptor beta chains drawn from one sample of a study of cytomegalovirus exposure and HLA in healthy donors. The data were produced by immunoSEQ multiplex PCR, yet TCRdb's version contains in-frame clones alone and is incomplete. This sample lists 70,000 or so clones; its ten largest clones have 0.83%. The sequenced material came from PBMCs. These receptors were obtained from a boy aged 10-17 years in good health and CMV-seronegative. Each CDR3 is given with its conserved first and last residue. D genes are given only for firm matches.

j_call | v_call | cdr3_length | d_call | cdr3_aa | cdr3_nt
TRBJ2-7 | TRBV9 | 16 | TRBD2 | CASSPGASGFSYEQYF | TGTGCCAGCAGCCCCGGGGCTAGCGGTTTCTCCTACGAGCAGTACTTC
TRBJ2-7 | TRBV5-1 | 14 | NA | CASSLKQEGYEQYF | TGCGCCAGCAGCTTGAAACAGGAAGGCTACGAGCAGTACTTC
TRBJ2-7 | TRBV20-1 | 11 | NA | CSAGEAYEQYF | TGCAGTGCCGGAGAGGCCTACGAGCAGTACTTC
TRBJ2-5 | TRBV7-2 | 15 | TRBD2 | CASSPLAGEWETQYF | TGTGCCAGCAGCCCTTTAGCGGGAGAATGGGAGACCCAGTACTTC
TRBJ1-5 | TRBV30 | 15 | NA | CAWSTGGSFNQPQHF | TGTGCCTGGAGTACAGGCGGCAGCTTCAATCAGCCCCAGCATTTT
TRBJ1-2 | TRBV30 | 13 | NA | CAWSRGGKQGYTF | TGTGCCTGGAGTCGGGGGGGCAAGCAAGGCTACACCTTC
TRBJ2-5 | TRBV29-1 | 17 | TRBD1 | CSVEGGGQVRQQETQYF | TGCAGCGTTGAGGGTGGAGGACAGGTGCGCCAACAAGAGACCCAGTACTTC
TRBJ1-1 | TRBV29-1 | 14 | NA | CSVVALGGWAEAFF | TGCAGCGTTGTTGCTTTGGGGGGATGGGCTGAAGCTTTCTTT
TRBJ1-1 | TRBV2 | 13 | NA | CASSEAGVAEAFF | TGTGCCAGCAGTGAGGCGGGGGTCGCTGAAGCTTTCTTT
TRBJ1-1 | TRBV12-5 | 13 | NA | CASGLGGNTEAFF | TGTGCTAGTGGTTTGGGAGGTAACACTGAAGCTTTCTTT
TRBJ2-7 | TRBV19 | 14 | TRBD2 | CASRDSGGTYEQYF | TGTGCCAGTAGGGATAGCGGGGGGACCTACGAGCAGTACTTC
TRBJ2-5 | TRBV15 | 15 | NA | CATSRARGSQETQYF | TGTGCCACCAGCAGAGCCAGGGGAAGTCAAGAGACCCAGTACTTC
TRBJ2-7 | TRBV19 | 14 | NA | CASSPRVPPYEQYF | TGTGCCAGTAGTCCTCGCGTCCCCCCCTACGAGCAGTACTTC
TRBJ1-2 | TRBV19 | 15 | TRBD1 | CASRPGKEGAYGYTF | TGTGCCAGTAGACCCGGGAAAGAGGGGGCCTATGGCTACACCTTC
TRBJ1-6 | TRBV6-5 | 15 | TRBD1 | CASSPTGTGTVALHF | TGTGCCAGCAGTCCGACCGGGACAGGGACGGTGGCCCTCCACTTT
TRBJ1-2 | TRBV29-1 | 13 | NA | CSVGGGQSYGYTF | TGCAGCGTTGGCGGGGGACAATCGTACGGCTACACCTTC
TRBJ1-2 | TRBV29-1 | 15 | TRBD1 | CSVPPGQGDGYGYTF | TGCAGCGTTCCCCCCGGACAGGGAGATGGGTATGGCTACACCTTC
TRBJ2-2 | TRBV9 | 15 | TRBD1 | CASSVRQGVTGELFF | TGTGCCAGCAGCGTACGACAGGGCGTCACCGGGGAGCTGTTTTTT
TRBJ1-2 | TRBV27 | 15 | TRBD1 | CASSLTLQGAGGYTF | TGTGCCAGCAGTTTAACATTACAGGGGGCGGGTGGCTACACCTTC
TRBJ1-2 | TRBV30 | 15 | NA | CAWSPAGRGDYGYTF | TGTGCCTGGAGTCCCGCAGGGCGGGGGGACTATGGCTACACCTTC
TRBJ1-1 | TRBV18 | 14 | NA | CASSPGTVDTEAFF | TGTGCCAGCTCACCCGGGACTGTTGACACTGAAGCTTTCTTT
TRBJ2-1 | TRBV5-1 | 15 | NA | CASSANSVSDNEQFF | TGCGCCAGCAGCGCCAACAGTGTCTCCGACAATGAGCAGTTCTTC
TRBJ2-1 | TRBV6-6 | 16 | TRBD2 | CASSKNLAGNYNEQFF | TGTGCCAGCAGTAAAAACCTAGCGGGGAACTACAATGAGCAGTTCTTC
TRBJ1-4 | TRBV15 | 15 | NA | CATSRVGTENEKLFF | TGTGCCACCAGCAGAGTAGGCACAGAGAATGAAAAACTGTTTTTT
TRBJ1-2 | TRBV7-2 | 15 | TRBD1 | CASSYNRQGIYGYTF | TGTGCCAGCAGCTACAATAGACAGGGAATTTATGGCTACACCTTC